Listed here are 7 T cell receptor beta chains from one sample, sequenced in a study of cytomegalovirus exposure and HLA in healthy donors. Libraries were prepared by immunoSEQ multiplex PCR; TCRdb keeps only in-frame clonotypes and omits some of them. In the table there are 250,000 to 300,000 clones, about 86% of which are singletons. The sample consisted of PBMCs. These receptors were obtained from a woman in her late teens or twenties in good health and CMV-seronegative.

The chain carries TRBV7-2 and TRBJ1-1; no firm D call. Trimming cost V 7 bases and J 1 base, with 13 bases left between them. CDR1 and CDR2 (germline): SGHTA, FQGNSA. This CDR3 region has 14 residues. The CDR3 sequence is CASTPGWSNTEAFF. Here the CDR3 DNA reads TGTGCCAGCACCCCCGGGTGGTCGAACACTGAAGCTTTCTTT.

The CDR3: CASSLPFPRQGLTDTQYF. CDR3 coding DNA: TGTGCCAGCAGCTTACCCTTTCCTCGACAGGGCCTCACAGATACGCAGTATTTT. The chain carries TRBV7-6 and TRBJ2-3, with 7 bases fitting TRBD1. J lost 2 bases, V lost 2 bases, and 13 bases had no gene match. In germline, CDR1 is SGHVS, CDR2 FNYEAQ. CDR3 length equals 18 residues.

CDR3 coding DNA: TGTGCCAGCAGTTACTCGAAGGGACAGATTACCTACGAGCAGTACTTC. This translates into CASSYSKGQITYEQYF. The chain couples TRBV6-5 to TRBJ2-7; 7 nucleotides line up with TRBD1. J lost 2 bases, V lost 0 bases, and 7 bases had no gene match. In germline, CDR1 is MNHEY, CDR2 SVGAGI. The CDR3 runs 16 residues.

CDR3 residues: CASSLSHRTYEQYF. The CDR3 nucleotides read TGTGCCAGCAGCTTGAGTCATAGAACCTACGAGCAGTACTTC. The chain is built from TRBV5-5 and TRBJ2-7; D is uncertain. CDR3 length equals 14 residues. The V end lost 1 base, the J end lost 2 bases, and 10 bases lay between the germline ends. The germline gives CDR1 SGHKS, CDR2 YYEKEE (reference sequence).

This chain connects TRBV18 to TRBJ2-1; 12 positions match TRBD2. CDR1 is KGHSH and CDR2 is LQKENI in the germline V gene. The CDR3 runs to 16 residues. The V gene end was trimmed by 3 bases and the J gene end by 2 bases; junction bases not matched to a gene: 2. The CDR3 region is CASSPRLAGAYNEQFF. In DNA, the CDR3 is TGTGCCAGCTCACCCCGACTAGCGGGAGCCTACAATGAGCAGTTCTTC.

J is TRBJ2-1 and V is TRBV13; 13 positions agree with TRBD2. Trimming took 7 bases from V and 4 from J; bases not matched to a gene: 1. The CDR3 has 14 residues. The germline V gene encodes CDR1 PRHDT and CDR2 FYEKMQ (reference sequence). Here the CDR3 DNA reads TGTGCCAGCACGGGACTAGCGGGATACAATGAGCAGTTCTTC. This gives the protein CASTGLAGYNEQFF.

The rearrangement links TRBV10-3 to TRBJ1-2; 9 bases map to TRBD1. The CDR3 is 14 residues long. In germline, CDR1 is ENHRY, CDR2 SYGVKD. V was clipped by 5 bases and J by 8 bases; unmatched bases: 9. The CDR3 protein is CAISMGTGNPGYTF. The CDR3 nucleotides read TGTGCCATCAGTATGGGGACAGGGAATCCCGGCTACACCTTC.